The clone carrying this TCR beta chain has a handful of counts. Its antigen is undetermined. After removal of 4 bases from V and 10 bases from J, the junction contained 7 bases not matched to a gene. The CDR3 has 13 amino acids. Germline loops: CDR1 SEHNR, CDR2 FQNEAQ (reference sequence). This entry is derived from a study of glioma-infiltrating T cells. General study results and limits: CDR3 overlap between tissue and blood was very small. Tissue-blood divergence was below expectation in non-neoplastic patients, above in gliomas.

Amplification of TCR alpha and beta CDR3 regions from RNA used iRepertoire nested multiplex PCR. Input was about 85-450 ng of tissue mRNA or PBMC total RNA. MiXCR, run by TCRdb on the multiplex PCR reads, gives a single entry per CDR3 protein. The sample consists of approximately 110,000 distinct CDR3 sequences, more than 20% of them appearing once. This receptor was taken from a human donor with low-grade glioma or glioblastoma, undergoing nonglioma brain surgery, or in good health (not recorded which). The chain is built from TRBV7-9 and TRBJ2-7; 10 bases are shared with TRBD1. The material sequenced was glioma tissue, nonneoplastic brain tissue, or PBMCs (not recorded which). In DNA, the CDR3 is TGTGCCAGCAGCTCGACGACAGGGGGCGTACAGTACTTC. Translated, it gives CASSSTTGGVQYF.